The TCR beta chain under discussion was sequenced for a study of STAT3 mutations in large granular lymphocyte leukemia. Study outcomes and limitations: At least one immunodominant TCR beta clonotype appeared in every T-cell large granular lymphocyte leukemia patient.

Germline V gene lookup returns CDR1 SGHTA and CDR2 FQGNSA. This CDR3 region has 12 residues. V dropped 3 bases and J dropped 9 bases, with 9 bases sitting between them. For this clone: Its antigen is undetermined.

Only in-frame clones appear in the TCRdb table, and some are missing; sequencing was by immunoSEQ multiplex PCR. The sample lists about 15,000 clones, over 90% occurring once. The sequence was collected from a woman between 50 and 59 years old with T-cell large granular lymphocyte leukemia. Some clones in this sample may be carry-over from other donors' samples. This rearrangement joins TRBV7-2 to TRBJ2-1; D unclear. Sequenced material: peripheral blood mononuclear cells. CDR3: CASSLDASEQFF. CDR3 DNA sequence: TGTGCCAGCAGCTTGGATGCTAGTGAGCAGTTCTTC.